Listed here is a single T cell receptor beta chain. The antigen is unknown. These data originate in a study of T cell responses to AZD1222 COVID-19 vaccine. Germline CDR1 MNHNS, CDR2 SASEGT. The V gene end was trimmed by 1 base and the J gene end by 2 bases; junction bases not matched to a gene: 4. The CDR3 is 17 amino acids. Notes on the study in general: The span of vaccine-associated CD4 TCRs extended across spike, with dominance at 160-218 and 743-854. Increases in Spike-specific TCR breadth and depth were seen after two AZD1222 doses.

Produced via immunoSEQ multiplex PCR; TCRdb's table is partial and in-frame only. Seen here are 45,000 to 60,000 clones, 70% to 90% observed once, and the top ten hold just under 2%. The sequencing used peripheral blood, collected on day 0 of AZD1222 vaccination. This TCR came from an adult in good health. The chain links TRBV6-1 to TRBJ2-5, with 13 bases matching TRBD2. The CDR3 region has the DNA TGTGCCAGCAGTGAAGTGGGGGGACTAGCGGGACAAGAGACCCAGTACTTC. It encodes CASSEVGGLAGQETQYF.